This record looks at one T cell receptor (beta chain) sequence and its context. Looked up from germline, CDR1 is LGHDT and CDR2 is YNNKEL (reference sequence). The V end was cut by 4 bases, the J end by 10 bases, with 14 bases between. The length of the CDR3 is 13 residues. This specimen belongs to a study of blood T cell repertoires in COVID-19. Background on the study: Samples of COVID-19 (acute and convalescent) were obtained from the United States, Italy and Spain. Sample material is recorded as cDNA or gDNA derived from T cells, B-cell-depleted T cells, or PBMCs.

Sequenced by immunoSEQ multiplex PCR; TCRdb stores in-frame clones only, minus some. The table lists roughly 88,000 clones, over 80% of them singletons. Sequencing used peripheral blood. This clonotype was obtained from a woman in her forties or fifties in a cohort sampled during active COVID-19. The rearrangement links TRBV3-1 (or the pseudogene TRBV3-2) to TRBJ2-1; TRBD2 is a possible D gene (6 bases). CDR3 coding DNA: TGTGCCAGCAGCCGATTCCAGGGAGGCGAGCAGTTCTTC. It translates to CASSRFQGGEQFF.